This T cell receptor (beta chain) appears in the sequencing data of a study of a mutant IDH1 vaccine in newly diagnosed glioma. As for the study in general: Following radiotherapy alone, or alongside temozolomide cycles, vaccination was started after an interval of 4-6 weeks.

Sample time point: week 35, safety follow-up. Every single dose of the vaccine, 300 ug of mutant IDH1 20-mer peptide, came with topical imiquimod. Every donor had a new WHO grade 3 or 4 astrocytoma that was IDH1-mutant, with loss of nuclear ATRX. Germline V gene lookup returns CDR1 MGHRA and CDR2 YSYEKL. The CDR3 spans 12 residues. The germline V and J ends were trimmed by 7 bases and 2 bases, with 7 bases remaining between them. A note on this clone: Its antigen is unknown.

The assay was immunoSEQ multiplex PCR, and TCRdb's table has in-frame clones only and misses some. Counted here are about 50,000 clones, 76% occurring once; the ten biggest clones make up approximately 12%. Material: PBMCs, obtained from a glioma patient whose treatment included an IDH1 peptide vaccine. This sequence was found in a man aged 40-49 years with glioma. The rearrangement joins TRBV4-1 to TRBJ2-3; D unresolved. CDR3 nucleotide sequence: TGCGCCAGCAAGGGCCACACAGATACGCAGTATTTT. It encodes CASKGHTDTQYF.